The T cell receptor (beta chain) under discussion was sequenced for a study of blood T cell repertoires in COVID-19 (dated by TCRdb to 2020 to 2021). The study in broad terms: Samples covering the acute and convalescent phases of COVID-19 were provided by collaborators in the United States, Italy and Spain. The material from the prospective study consisted of cDNA or gDNA derived from T cells, B-cell-depleted T cells, or PBMCs. The sample metadata nearly always contained a de-identified subject ID, COVID-19 status, age in years and sex. Where available, HLA class I and class II types were obtained from metadata supplied by the sample provider rather than from assay-based typing. Subjects who had been exposed to COVID-19, were actively infected with it, or had recovered from it provided the deeply sampled blood TCRbeta repertoires that made up the dataset. The samples were drawn from two sources: the first 160 participants of the ongoing ImmuneRACE study, and 950 to 1,500 subjects contributed by 6 global collaborators. The repertoires were released in a freely available public database meant as a resource for research on the immune response to SARS-CoV-2. Here is what the overall study found, with its caveats: The quantity of clinical and demographic metadata differed by source and by participant and was supplied without curation.

The CDR3 numbers 16 residues from cysteine through phenylalanine. Only the CDR3 DNA is retained, 48 bases long and in frame from the first base. The V and J ends are trimmed by 5 bases and 0 bases, leaving 14 bases between them. The CDR1 and CDR2 encoded by the germline V gene are SGHVS and FNYEAQ. TCRbeta CDR3 regions were amplified from genomic DNA using the immunoSEQ Assay, a bias-controlled multiplex PCR. In the original analysis: The number of nucleated cells in each sample was estimated from the amplification of reference gene primers within the assay. Sequence reads were collapsed and filtered to measure the absolute abundance of every unique TCRbeta CDR3 rearrangement. For each sample, productive Simpson clonality was calculated as the square root of Simpson's diversity index across productive rearrangements. Entries here come from immuneACCESS through TCRdb and include only in-frame sequences with V and J called. Some clones fail to appear in such tables; in the studies checked, an unresolved V gene covers under half of the shortfall, and the cause of the remainder is unknown. The D gene and trimming were derived from the DNA, and the V and J assignments and clone size from that table. Within this sample are 190,000 or so clones, with roughly 87% of them counted one time only. Under 13% of the sample is in the top ten clones.

Turning to this clone: The target of this receptor is not known. Base qualities are not recorded, but no much larger clone differs from it by a single base.

Participants in the prospective study were enrolled through a virtual design, were aged about 18 to 90 years, and lived in some 24 United States geographic areas. To assign participants to cohorts, the prospective study relied on clinical history that participants themselves reported in a screening survey and a study questionnaire. Each participant in the prospective study had whole blood, serum and a nasopharyngeal or oropharyngeal swab collected by mobile phlebotomists. Additional blood draws and questionnaires over an approximately 2-month period could optionally be provided by prospective study participants. Before DNA extraction, blood samples from the prospective study were shipped at room temperature or frozen.

This sequence uses TRBV7-6 and TRBJ2-1; a tentative D call is TRBD2 (6 bases match). The material sequenced was PBMCs or T cells enriched from blood (not recorded which). The source is a man younger than 35 with acute COVID-19. CDR3 reads: CASSRTTSSSYNEQFF. The DNA sequence is as follows: TGTGCCAGCAGCAGAACGACTAGTTCCTCCTACAATGAGCAGTTCTTC.